This TCR beta chain was identified in a study of shared clonotypes between healthy human individuals. Turning to the study itself: In total, the donors were a couple of women and a few men aged 18 to 49. Plates per donor: three CD4 naive, three CD4 memory, two CD8 naive, one CD8 memory. Study-wide findings and caveats: Limitation of the genetic and exposure-history diversity represented came from the few donors. The study generally estimated greater richness for naive than memory subsets.

Data came from immunoSEQ multiplex PCR; TCRdb stores just in-frame clones and leaves some out. This table holds 980,000 or so clones, approximately 76% found once. The CDR3 runs 14 residues. The germline gives CDR1 SGHTA, CDR2 FQGNSA. Trimming shortened V by 1 base and J by 5 bases, and 12 bases separated the two germline ends. For this clone: Its antigen is as yet unknown.

Input material: memory CD4+ T cells sorted from blood. Subset described: CD45RA-negative fraction. The origin of this receptor is a man between 18 and 29 years old in good health. The chain couples TRBV7-2 to TRBJ2-7; a weak D match, TRBD2 (7 bases). The CDR3 loop reads CASSLGGRQDEQYF. The CDR3 DNA follows: TGTGCCAGCAGCTTAGGCGGGAGACAGGACGAGCAGTACTTC.